This TCR beta chain was profiled in a study of PD-L1 blockade in urothelial cancer. The CDR3 sequence is 13 residues long. V trimming: 5 bases; J trimming: 7 bases; junction bases outside the gene matches: 6. The germline CDR1 and CDR2 sequences are GTSNPN and SVGIG (reference sequence). Sequencing was performed with immunoSEQ multiplex PCR; in TCRdb, only in-frame clones are kept and a portion is missing. In the table there are about 88,000 clones, 85% to 95% of which are singletons. Specimen: PBMCs, collected around atezolizumab (anti-PD-L1) treatment. The rearrangement uses TRBV30 and TRBJ1-4, with 8 bases identical to TRBD1. This TCR was recovered from a man in his 60s with urothelial cancer. The CDR3 here is CAWAQGAREKLFF. The CDR3, as DNA: TGTGCCTGGGCCCAGGGGGCGCGTGAAAAACTGTTTTTT.